The T cell receptor beta chain described here comes from a study of cytomegalovirus exposure and HLA in healthy donors. Produced via immunoSEQ multiplex PCR; TCRdb's table is partial and in-frame only. The sample yields about 190,000 clones, approximately 80% seen once. V lost 1 base to trimming and J lost 5 bases, with 13 bases between them. This CDR3 is 15 amino acids long. Germline V gene data show CDR1 as SGHRS and CDR2 as YFSETQ. The TCR was taken from a young man in good health and CMV-seropositive. V and J are TRBV5-1 and TRBJ2-1, with a tentative D call TRBD1 (5 bases). Material for sequencing was PBMCs. CDR3 sequence: CASSLSQGWDNEQFF. Written as DNA, the CDR3 is TGCGCCAGCAGCTTGTCCCAGGGTTGGGACAATGAGCAGTTCTTC.